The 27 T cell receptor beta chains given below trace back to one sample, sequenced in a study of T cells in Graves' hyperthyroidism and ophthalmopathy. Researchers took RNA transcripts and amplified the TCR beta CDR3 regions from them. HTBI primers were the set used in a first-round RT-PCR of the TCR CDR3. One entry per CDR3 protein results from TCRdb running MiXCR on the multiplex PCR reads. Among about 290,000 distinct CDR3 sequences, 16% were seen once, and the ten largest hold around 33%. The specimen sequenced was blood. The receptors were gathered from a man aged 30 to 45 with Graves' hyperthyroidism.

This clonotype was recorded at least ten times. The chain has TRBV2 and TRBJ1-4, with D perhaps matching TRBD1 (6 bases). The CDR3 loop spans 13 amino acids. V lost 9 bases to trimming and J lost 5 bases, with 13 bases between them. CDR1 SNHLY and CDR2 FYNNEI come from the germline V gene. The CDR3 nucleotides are TGTGCCAGTACAAGACAGGTCAATGAAAAACTGTTTTTT. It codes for CASTRQVNEKLFF.

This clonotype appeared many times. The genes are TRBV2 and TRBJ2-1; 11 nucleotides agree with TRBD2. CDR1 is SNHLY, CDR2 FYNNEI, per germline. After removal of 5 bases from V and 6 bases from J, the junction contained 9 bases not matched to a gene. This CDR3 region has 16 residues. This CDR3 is CASSTRLAGGGNEQFF. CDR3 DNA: TGTGCCAGCAGTACCCGGTTAGCGGGAGGGGGCAATGAGCAGTTCTTC.

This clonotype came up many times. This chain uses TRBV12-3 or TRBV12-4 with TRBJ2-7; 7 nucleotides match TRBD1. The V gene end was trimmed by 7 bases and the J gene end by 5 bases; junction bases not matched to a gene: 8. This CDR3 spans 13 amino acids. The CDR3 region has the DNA TGTGCCAGCAACCCTGACAGGGACCACGAGCAGTACTTC. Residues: CASNPDRDHEQYF.

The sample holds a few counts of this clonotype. The CDR3 region has the DNA TGTGCCAGCAGCGGGGTAGCCAAAAACATTCAGTACTTC. Amino acid sequence: CASSGVAKNIQYF. The chain employs TRBV7-3 and TRBJ2-4; the D is unclear. V was trimmed by 5 bases and J by 0 bases, leaving 5 bases between them. The CDR3 consists of 13 residues. Germline V gives CDR1 SGHTA, CDR2 FQGTGA.

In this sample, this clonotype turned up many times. CDR3 in DNA: TGTGCCAGCAGTCCTAGCGGGAGGAACGGGGAGCTGTTTTTT. This encodes CASSPSGRNGELFF. The chain has TRBV7-3 and TRBJ2-2, with 11 nucleotides matching TRBD2. CDR1 and CDR2 from the germline V gene are SGHTA and FQGTGA. Trimming removed 6 bases from V and 7 bases from J; junction bases left unmatched: 4. The length of the CDR3 is 14 residues. Together with reference TRBV7-3 and TRBJ2-2, the CDR3 gives the full variable domain: GAGVSQTPSNKVTEKGKYVELRCDPISGHTALYWYRQSLGQGPEFLIYFQGTGAADDSGLPNDRFFAVRPEGSVSTLKIQRTERGDSAVYLCASSPSGRNGELFFGEGSRLTVL.

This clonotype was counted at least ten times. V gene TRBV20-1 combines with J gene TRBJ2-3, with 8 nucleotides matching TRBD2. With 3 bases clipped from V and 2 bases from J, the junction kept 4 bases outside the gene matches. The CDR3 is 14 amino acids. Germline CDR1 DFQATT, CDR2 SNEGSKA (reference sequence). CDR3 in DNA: TGCAGTGCTAGCGGGAGGGCCTACACAGATACGCAGTATTTT. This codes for CSASGRAYTDTQYF.

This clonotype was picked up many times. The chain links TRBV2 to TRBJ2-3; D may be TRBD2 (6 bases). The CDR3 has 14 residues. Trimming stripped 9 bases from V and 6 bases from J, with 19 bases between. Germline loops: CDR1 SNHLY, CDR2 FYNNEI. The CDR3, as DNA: TGTGCCAGAGGGACTCGCCGACTTGGGGATACGCAGTATTTT. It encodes CARGTRRLGDTQYF.

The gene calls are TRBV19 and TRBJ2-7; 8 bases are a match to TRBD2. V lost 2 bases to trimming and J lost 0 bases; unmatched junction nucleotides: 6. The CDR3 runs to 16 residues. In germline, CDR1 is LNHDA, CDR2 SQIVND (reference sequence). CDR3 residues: CASSILGGGSSYEQYF. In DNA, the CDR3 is TGTGCCAGTAGTATACTTGGCGGGGGGAGCTCCTACGAGCAGTACTTC.

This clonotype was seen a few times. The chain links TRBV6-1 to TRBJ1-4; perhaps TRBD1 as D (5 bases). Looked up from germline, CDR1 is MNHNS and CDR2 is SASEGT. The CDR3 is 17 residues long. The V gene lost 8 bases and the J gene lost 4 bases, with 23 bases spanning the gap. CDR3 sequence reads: CASCYRDPRYLNEKLFF. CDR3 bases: TGTGCCAGCTGTTATAGGGACCCACGTTACCTTAATGAAAAACTGTTTTTT.

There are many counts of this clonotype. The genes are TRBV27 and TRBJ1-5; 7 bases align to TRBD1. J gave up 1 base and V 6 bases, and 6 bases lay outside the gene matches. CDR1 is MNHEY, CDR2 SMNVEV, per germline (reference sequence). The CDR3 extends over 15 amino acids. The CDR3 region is CASRPGTVSNQPQHF. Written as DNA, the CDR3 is TGTGCCAGCAGACCCGGGACAGTCAGCAATCAGCCCCAGCATTTT.

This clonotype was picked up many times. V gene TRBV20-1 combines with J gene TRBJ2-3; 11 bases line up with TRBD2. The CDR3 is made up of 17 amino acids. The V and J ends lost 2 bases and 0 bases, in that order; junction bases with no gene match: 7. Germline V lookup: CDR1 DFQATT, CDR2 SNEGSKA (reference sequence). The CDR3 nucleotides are TGCAGTGCTAGATTCGCTGGGACTAGCGGAAGCACAGATACGCAGTATTTT. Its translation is CSARFAGTSGSTDTQYF.

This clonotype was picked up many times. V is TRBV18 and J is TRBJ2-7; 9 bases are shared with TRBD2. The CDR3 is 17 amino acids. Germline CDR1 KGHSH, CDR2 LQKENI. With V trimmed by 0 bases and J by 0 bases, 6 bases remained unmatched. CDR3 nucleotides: TGTGCCAGCTCACCACCTGCCGGGACTAGCAACTCCTACGAGCAGTACTTC. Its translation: CASSPPAGTSNSYEQYF.

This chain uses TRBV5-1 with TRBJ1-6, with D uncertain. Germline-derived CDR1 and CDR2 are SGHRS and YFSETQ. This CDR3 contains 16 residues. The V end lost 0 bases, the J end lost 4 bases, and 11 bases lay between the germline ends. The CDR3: CASSLGGSQYNSPLHF. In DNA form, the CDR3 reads TGCGCCAGCAGCTTGGGCGGCTCCCAATATAATTCACCCCTCCACTTT.

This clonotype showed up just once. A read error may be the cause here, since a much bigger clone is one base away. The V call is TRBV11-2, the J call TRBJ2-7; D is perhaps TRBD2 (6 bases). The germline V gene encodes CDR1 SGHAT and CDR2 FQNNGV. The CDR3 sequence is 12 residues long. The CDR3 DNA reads TGTGCCAGCAGCCAAGGACTAAACGAGCTGTACTTC. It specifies CASSQGLNELYF.

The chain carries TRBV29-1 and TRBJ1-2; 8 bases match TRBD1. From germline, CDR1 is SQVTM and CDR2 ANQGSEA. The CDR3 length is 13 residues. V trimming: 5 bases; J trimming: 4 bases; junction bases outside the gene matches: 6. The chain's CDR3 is CSVSRQGSYGYTF. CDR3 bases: TGCAGCGTTTCCCGACAGGGGAGCTATGGCTACACCTTC. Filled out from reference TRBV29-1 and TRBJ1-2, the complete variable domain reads SAVISQKPSRDICQRGTSLTIQCQVDSQVTMMFWYRQQPGQSLTLIATANQGSEATYESGFVIDKFPISRPNLTFSTLTVSNMSPEDSSIYLCSVSRQGSYGYTFGSGTRLTVV.

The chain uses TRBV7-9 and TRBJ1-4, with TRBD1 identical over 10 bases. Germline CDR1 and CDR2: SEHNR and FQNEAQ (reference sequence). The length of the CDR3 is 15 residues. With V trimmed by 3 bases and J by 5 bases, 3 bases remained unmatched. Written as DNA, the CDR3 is TGTGCCAGCAGCTTTCGGGACAGGGGCAATGAAAAACTGTTTTTT. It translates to CASSFRDRGNEKLFF.

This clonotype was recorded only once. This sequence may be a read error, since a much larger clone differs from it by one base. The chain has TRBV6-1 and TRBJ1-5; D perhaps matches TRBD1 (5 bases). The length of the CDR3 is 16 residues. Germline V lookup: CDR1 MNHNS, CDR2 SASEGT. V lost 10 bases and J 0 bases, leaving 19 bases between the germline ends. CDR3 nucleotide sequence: TGTGCCAACAGCCTCGGGTTGGGGGGTAGCAATCAGCCCCAGCATTTT. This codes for CANSLGLGGSNQPQHF.

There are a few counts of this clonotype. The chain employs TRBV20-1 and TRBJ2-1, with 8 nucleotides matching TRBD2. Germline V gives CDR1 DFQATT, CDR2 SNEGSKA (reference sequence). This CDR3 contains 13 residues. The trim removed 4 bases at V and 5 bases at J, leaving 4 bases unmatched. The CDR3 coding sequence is TGCAGTGCTAACGGGAGGGTGAACAATGAGCAGTTCTTC. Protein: CSANGRVNNEQFF.

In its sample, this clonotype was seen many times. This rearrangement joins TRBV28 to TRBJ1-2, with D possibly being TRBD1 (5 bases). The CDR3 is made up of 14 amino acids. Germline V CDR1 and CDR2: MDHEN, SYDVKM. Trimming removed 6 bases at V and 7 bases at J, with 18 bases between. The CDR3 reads CASRLAGPLVGYTF. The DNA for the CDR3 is TGTGCCAGCAGGTTGGCGGGACCGCTGGTTGGCTACACCTTC.

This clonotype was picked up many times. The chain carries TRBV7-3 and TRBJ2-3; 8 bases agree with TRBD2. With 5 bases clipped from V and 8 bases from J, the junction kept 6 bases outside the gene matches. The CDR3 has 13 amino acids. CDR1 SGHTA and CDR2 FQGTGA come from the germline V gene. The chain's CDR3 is CASSPRLAGTQYF. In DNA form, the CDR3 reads TGTGCCAGCAGCCCCCGGCTAGCGGGTACGCAGTATTTT.

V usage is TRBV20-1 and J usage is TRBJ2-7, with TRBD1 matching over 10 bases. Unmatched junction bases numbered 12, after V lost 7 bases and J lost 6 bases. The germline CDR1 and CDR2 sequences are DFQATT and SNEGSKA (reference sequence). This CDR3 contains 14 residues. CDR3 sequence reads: CSVISGTGEIEQYF. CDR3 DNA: TGCAGTGTCATATCCGGGACAGGGGAAATCGAGCAGTACTTC.

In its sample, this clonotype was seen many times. Here the CDR3 reads CSANVGPGAETQYF. The CDR3 DNA sequence: TGCAGTGCTAACGTGGGACCGGGCGCTGAGACCCAGTACTTC. The chain uses TRBV20-1 and TRBJ2-5, with D possibly called TRBD1 or TRBD2 (5 bases each). The CDR3 loop spans 14 amino acids. Germline CDR1 reads DFQATT; CDR2 reads SNEGSKA (reference sequence). The V end lost 4 bases, the J end lost 5 bases, and 17 bases lay between the germline ends.

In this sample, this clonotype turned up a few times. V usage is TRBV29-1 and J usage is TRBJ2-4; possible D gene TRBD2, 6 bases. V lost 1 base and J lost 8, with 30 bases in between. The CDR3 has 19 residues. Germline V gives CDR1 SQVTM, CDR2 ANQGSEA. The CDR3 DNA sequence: TGCAGCGTTGAAGTCTTTCCGGGGCAGGGACTTTTATCTGCGGACATTCAGTACTTC. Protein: CSVEVFPGQGLLSADIQYF.

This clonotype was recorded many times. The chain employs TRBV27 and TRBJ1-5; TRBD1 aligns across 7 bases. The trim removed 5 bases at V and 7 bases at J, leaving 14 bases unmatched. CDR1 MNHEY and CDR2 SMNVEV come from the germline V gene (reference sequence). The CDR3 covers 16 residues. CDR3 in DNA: TGTGCCAGCAGTCCCCCTCCGACAGGGTCAGACCAGCCCCAGCATTTT. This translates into CASSPPPTGSDQPQHF.

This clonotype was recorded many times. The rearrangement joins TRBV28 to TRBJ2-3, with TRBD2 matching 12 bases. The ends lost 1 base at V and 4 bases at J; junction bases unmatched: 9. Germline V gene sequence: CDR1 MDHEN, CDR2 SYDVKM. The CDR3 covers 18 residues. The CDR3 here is CASSLLLAGGRRSDTQYF. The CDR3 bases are TGTGCCAGCAGTTTATTACTAGCGGGAGGCCGCCGGTCAGATACGCAGTATTTT.

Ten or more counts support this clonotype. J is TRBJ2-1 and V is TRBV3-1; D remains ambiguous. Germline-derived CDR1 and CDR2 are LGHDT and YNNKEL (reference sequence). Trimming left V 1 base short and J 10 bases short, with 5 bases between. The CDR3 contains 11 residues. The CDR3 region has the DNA TGTGCCAGCAGCCAAGTAGGGGAGCAGTTCTTC. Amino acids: CASSQVGEQFF.

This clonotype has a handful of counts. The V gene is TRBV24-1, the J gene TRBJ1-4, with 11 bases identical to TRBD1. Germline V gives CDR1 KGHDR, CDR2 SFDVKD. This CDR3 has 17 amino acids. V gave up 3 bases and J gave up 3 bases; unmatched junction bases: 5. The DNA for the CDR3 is TGTGCCACCAGTGATCACGGACAGGGGGCTGCTAATGAAAAACTGTTTTTT. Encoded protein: CATSDHGQGAANEKLFF.